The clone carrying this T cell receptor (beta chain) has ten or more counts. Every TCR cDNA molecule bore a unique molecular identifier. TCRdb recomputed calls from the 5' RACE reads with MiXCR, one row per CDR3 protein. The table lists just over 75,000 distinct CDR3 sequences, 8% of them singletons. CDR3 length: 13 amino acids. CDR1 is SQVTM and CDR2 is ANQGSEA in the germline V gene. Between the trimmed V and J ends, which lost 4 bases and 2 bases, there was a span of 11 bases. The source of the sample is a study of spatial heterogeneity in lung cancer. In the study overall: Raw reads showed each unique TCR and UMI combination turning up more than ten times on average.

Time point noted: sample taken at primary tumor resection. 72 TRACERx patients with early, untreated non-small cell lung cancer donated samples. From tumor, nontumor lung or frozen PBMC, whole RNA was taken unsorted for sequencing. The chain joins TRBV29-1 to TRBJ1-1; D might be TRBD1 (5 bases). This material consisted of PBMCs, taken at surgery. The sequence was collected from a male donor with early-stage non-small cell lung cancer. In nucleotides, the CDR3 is TGCAGCGTTGTAATTGGGGCTAACACTGAAGCTTTCTTT. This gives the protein CSVVIGANTEAFF.